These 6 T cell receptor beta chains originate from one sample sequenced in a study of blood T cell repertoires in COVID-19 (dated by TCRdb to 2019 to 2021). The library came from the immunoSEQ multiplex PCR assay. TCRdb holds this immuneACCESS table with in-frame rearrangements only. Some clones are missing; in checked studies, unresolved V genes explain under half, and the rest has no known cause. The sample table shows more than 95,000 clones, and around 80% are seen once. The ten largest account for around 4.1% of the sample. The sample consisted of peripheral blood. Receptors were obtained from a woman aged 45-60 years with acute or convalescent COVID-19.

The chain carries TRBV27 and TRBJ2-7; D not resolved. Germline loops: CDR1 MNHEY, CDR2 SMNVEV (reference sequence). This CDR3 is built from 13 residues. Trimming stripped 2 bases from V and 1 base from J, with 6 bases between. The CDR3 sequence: CASSLQLSYEQYF. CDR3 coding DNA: TGTGCCAGCAGTTTACAGTTATCCTACGAGCAGTACTTC.

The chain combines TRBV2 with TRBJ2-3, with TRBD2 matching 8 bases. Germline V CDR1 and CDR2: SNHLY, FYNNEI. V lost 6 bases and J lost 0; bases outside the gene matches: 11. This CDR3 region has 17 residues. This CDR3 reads CASRITKLAGSTDTQYF. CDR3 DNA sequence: TGTGCCAGCAGAATCACTAAGTTAGCGGGGAGCACAGATACGCAGTATTTT.

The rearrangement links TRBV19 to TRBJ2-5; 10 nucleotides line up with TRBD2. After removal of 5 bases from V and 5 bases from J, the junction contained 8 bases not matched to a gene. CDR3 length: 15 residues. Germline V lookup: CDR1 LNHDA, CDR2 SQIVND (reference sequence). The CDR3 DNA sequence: TGTGCCAGTAGTCAACAGCGGGGGGGCCCGGAGACCCAGTACTTC. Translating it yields CASSQQRGGPETQYF.

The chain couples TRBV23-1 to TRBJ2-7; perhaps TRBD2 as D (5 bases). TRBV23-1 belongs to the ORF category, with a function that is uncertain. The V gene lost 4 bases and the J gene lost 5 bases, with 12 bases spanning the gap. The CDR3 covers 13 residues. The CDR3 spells CASSPRDLDEQYF. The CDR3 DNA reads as TGCGCCAGCAGTCCTCGGGATCTCGACGAGCAGTACTTC.

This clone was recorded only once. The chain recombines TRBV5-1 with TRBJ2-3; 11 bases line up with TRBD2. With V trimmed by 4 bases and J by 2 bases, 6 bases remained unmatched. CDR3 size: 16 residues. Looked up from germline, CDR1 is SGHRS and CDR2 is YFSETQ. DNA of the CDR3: TGCGCCAGCAGCACCGGACTAGCGGGCCTCACAGATACGCAGTATTTT. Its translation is CASSTGLAGLTDTQYF. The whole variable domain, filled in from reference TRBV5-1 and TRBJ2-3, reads KAGVTQTPRYLIKTRGQQVTLSCSPISGHRSVSWYQQTPGQGLQFLFEYFSETQRNKGNFPGRFSGRQFSNSRSEMNVSTLELGDSALYLCASSTGLAGLTDTQYFGPGTRLTVL.

CDR3 region: CASSDRDSWGTEAFF. Written as DNA, the CDR3 is TGTGCCAGCAGCGACCGGGACAGTTGGGGCACTGAAGCTTTCTTT. The genes are TRBV14 and TRBJ1-1; 7 bases align to TRBD1. Germline values: CDR1 SGHDN, CDR2 FVKESK. This CDR3 is built from 15 residues. V shed 5 bases and J 4 bases; nucleotides not matched to a gene: 10.